This entry concerns a single T cell receptor (beta chain). The sample originates from a study of T-cell reconstitution after alpha-beta-depleted transplantation in children. Preparing the TCRbeta library involved the use of unique molecular identifiers. TCRdb re-analysed the PCR reads in MiXCR, keeping a single row per CDR3 protein. The data show some 500,000 distinct CDR3 sequences, over 25% seen once. V dropped 0 bases and J dropped 1 base, with 12 bases sitting between them. CDR1 is DFQATT and CDR2 is SNEGSKA in the germline V gene (reference sequence). The CDR3 is 15 residues long. Sample: PBMCs from the stem cell graft donor, taken from the stem cell graft. The chain links TRBV20-1 to TRBJ1-1; possible D gene TRBD1, 5 bases. The receptor was derived from a human donor who donated a stem cell graft to a child with aplastic anemia. The CDR3 loop reads CSARDYRTGNTEAFF. CDR3 in DNA: TGCAGTGCTAGAGATTACAGGACGGGGAACACTGAAGCTTTCTTT.